Listed here are 32 T cell receptor beta chains from one sample, sequenced in a study of T-cell memory formation after mild COVID-19. TCRdb reprocessed the 5' RACE reads via MiXCR and lists one record per CDR3 protein. The sample contains about 420,000 distinct CDR3 sequences, around 22% of which appear only once. The sequenced sample was PBMCs or a T cell subset sorted from them (not recorded which). These receptors were obtained from an adult woman who had mild COVID-19 (a few samples of this study predate the infection). Cell type and time point are not known.

The genes are TRBV5-6 and TRBJ2-2; 7 bases line up with TRBD1. Germline V CDR1 and CDR2: SGHDT, YYEEEE. Trimming at V came to 5 bases and at J to 2 bases, leaving 6 bases not matched to a gene. The length of the CDR3 is 15 residues. The CDR3 spells CASRTTGVNTGELFF. In DNA, the CDR3 is TGTGCCAGCAGAACAACAGGGGTAAACACCGGGGAGCTGTTTTTT. Combining the CDR3 with reference TRBV5-6 and TRBJ2-2 gives the whole variable domain DAGVTQSPTHLIKTRGQQVTLRCSPKSGHDTVSWYQQALGQGPQFIFQYYEEEERQRGNFPDRFSGHQFPNYSSELNVNALLLGDSALYLCASRTTGVNTGELFFGEGSRLTVL.

This clonotype was observed many times. The chain links TRBV25-1 to TRBJ2-3; D assignment may be TRBD1 or TRBD2 (6 bases each). The V gene lost 2 bases and the J gene lost 0 bases, with 12 bases spanning the gap. The V gene's germline CDR1 is MGHDK and CDR2 SYGVNS. The CDR3 has 16 amino acids. The CDR3, as DNA: TGTGCCAGCAGTGAAAGGGGGGAAGCAAGCACAGATACGCAGTATTTT. This translates into CASSERGEASTDTQYF.

This clonotype was counted a few times. This rearrangement joins TRBV7-6 to TRBJ2-7, with TRBD2 matching over 8 bases. J lost 4 bases, V lost 1 base, and 6 bases had no gene match. CDR3 length: 15 amino acids. Germline values: CDR1 SGHVS, CDR2 FNYEAQ. The CDR3 coding sequence is TGTGCCAGCAGCTTAGGAGCGGGGGCTAATTACGAGCAGTACTTC. It codes for CASSLGAGANYEQYF.

The chain joins TRBV2 to TRBJ2-5, with D possibly being TRBD2 (6 bases). Trimming removed 7 bases from V and 7 bases from J, with 10 bases in between. Germline V gene lookup returns CDR1 SNHLY and CDR2 FYNNEI. The CDR3 runs 11 residues. CDR3 region: CASTTGGTQYF. The CDR3 DNA sequence: TGTGCCAGCACAACCGGGGGGACCCAGTACTTC.

This clonotype was seen a handful of times. The chain is built from TRBV29-1 and TRBJ2-7; D possibly matches TRBD1 or TRBD2 (5 bases each). Trimming left V 7 bases short and J 2 bases short, with 15 bases between. This CDR3 is 13 amino acids long. Germline CDR1 and CDR2: SQVTM and ANQGSEA. The CDR3 coding sequence is TGCAGCGCCCTGACGGGACGGACCTACGAGCAGTACTTC. Encoded protein: CSALTGRTYEQYF.

A few counts support this clonotype. The chain is built from TRBV28 and TRBJ2-1; a weak D match, TRBD1 (7 bases). Trimming cost V 5 bases and J 2 bases, with 10 bases left between them. From germline, CDR1 is MDHEN and CDR2 SYDVKM. The CDR3 covers 14 residues. The CDR3 protein is CASSQGGTYNEQFF. For the CDR3, the DNA is TGTGCCAGCAGTCAGGGGGGCACCTACAATGAGCAGTTCTTC.

V usage is TRBV13 and J usage is TRBJ2-3; possibly TRBD1 for D (6 bases). V lost 5 bases to trimming and J lost 3 bases, with 21 bases between them. Germline V gene lookup returns CDR1 PRHDT and CDR2 FYEKMQ (reference sequence). The CDR3 covers 17 residues. In DNA form, the CDR3 reads TGTGCCAGCAGCGGCCATGGTTGGGGAAGGGGGACAGATACGCAGTATTTT. Translated: CASSGHGWGRGTDTQYF.

The chain uses TRBV2 and TRBJ2-7; 7 bases line up with TRBD1. With 6 bases clipped from V and 2 bases from J, the junction kept 7 bases outside the gene matches. The CDR3 totals 14 residues. From germline, CDR1 is SNHLY and CDR2 FYNNEI. In DNA form, the CDR3 reads TGTGCCAGCAGGCCCCCCAGGGGGACCTACGAGCAGTACTTC. This codes for CASRPPRGTYEQYF.

This clonotype was recorded a few times. The chain employs TRBV7-6 and TRBJ2-3, with 13 bases fitting TRBD2. CDR1 is SGHVS and CDR2 is FNYEAQ in the germline V gene. The V and J ends lost 7 bases and 3 bases, in that order; junction bases with no gene match: 4. The CDR3 is 15 amino acids. CDR3 loop: CASTLLAGGTDTQYF. CDR3 bases: TGTGCCAGCACCCTACTAGCGGGAGGGACAGATACGCAGTATTTT.

The V gene is TRBV9, the J gene TRBJ2-3; 10 nucleotides match TRBD2. In germline, CDR1 is SGDLS, CDR2 YYNGEE. The V segment lost 6 bases and the J segment 0 bases; nucleotides outside the gene matches: 4. The CDR3 spans 15 residues. CDR3 in amino acids: CASTTSGTSTDTQYF. The CDR3 nucleotides are TGTGCCAGCACCACTAGCGGGACTAGCACAGATACGCAGTATTTT.

The chain joins TRBV20-1 to TRBJ2-1, with 9 bases aligning to TRBD1. From germline, CDR1 is DFQATT and CDR2 SNEGSKA (reference sequence). This CDR3 has 15 amino acids. With V trimmed by 8 bases and J by 7 bases, 15 bases remained unmatched. The CDR3 DNA reads as TGCAGTCCGTCGCCCCGGGACAGGGTCCTTAATGAGCAGTTCTTC. It yields the protein CSPSPRDRVLNEQFF.

The chain couples TRBV9 to TRBJ1-1; D possibly corresponds to TRBD1 (5 bases). The CDR3 is 18 amino acids. V was shortened by 0 bases and J by 2 bases, with 20 bases between the two germline ends. CDR1 is SGDLS and CDR2 is YYNGEE in the germline V gene. The CDR3: CASSVGLGGAGRNTEAFF. The CDR3 nucleotides read TGTGCCAGCAGCGTAGGGCTCGGGGGAGCGGGGAGAAACACTGAAGCTTTCTTT.

J is TRBJ2-1 and V is TRBV11-2, with a tentative D call TRBD1 (7 bases). The V end was cut by 11 bases, the J end by 2 bases, with 19 bases between. Germline CDR1 is SGHAT and CDR2 is FQNNGV. The CDR3 consists of 15 residues. This chain's CDR3 is CASSGGGPPYNEQFF. CDR3 bases: TGTGCCTCCTCAGGAGGGGGCCCCCCCTACAATGAGCAGTTCTTC.

The J gene is TRBJ2-5, the V gene TRBV28; D uncertain. Trimming pared 10 bases from V and 2 bases from J, leaving 11 bases between. CDR1 and CDR2 from the germline V gene are MDHEN and SYDVKM. The length of the CDR3 is 12 residues. The CDR3 is CATQVPQETQYF. Written as DNA, the CDR3 is TGTGCCACCCAAGTTCCTCAAGAGACCCAGTACTTC.

This clonotype has a handful of counts. This chain links TRBV2 with TRBJ1-5; D is uncertain. Germline loops: CDR1 SNHLY, CDR2 FYNNEI. The CDR3 covers 14 residues. V shed 1 base and J shed 9 bases, with 13 bases lying between them. CDR3 nucleotide sequence: TGTGCCAGCAGTGAAGACGAGATGATGTTGCCCCAGCATTTT. This translates into CASSEDEMMLPQHF. Full variable domain (remainder filled in from reference TRBV2 and TRBJ1-5): EPEVTQTPSHQVTQMGQEVILRCVPISNHLYFYWYRQILGQKVEFLVSFYNNEISEKSEIFDDQFSVERPDGSNFTLKIRSTKLEDSAMYFCASSEDEMMLPQHFGDGTRLSIL.

The rearrangement joins TRBV29-1 to TRBJ2-3, with D maybe TRBD2 (5 bases). This CDR3 is 10 amino acids long. V was shortened by 5 bases and J by 8 bases, with 8 bases between the two germline ends. CDR1 SQVTM and CDR2 ANQGSEA come from the germline V gene. CDR3 sequence reads: CSVREFTQYF. The DNA for the CDR3 is TGCAGCGTTAGGGAGTTTACGCAGTATTTT.

The chain uses TRBV5-1 and TRBJ2-1; 10 nucleotides agree with TRBD1. This CDR3 has 16 amino acids. Per the germline V gene, CDR1 is SGHRS and CDR2 is YFSETQ. The ends lost 3 bases at V and 6 bases at J; junction bases unmatched: 9. The CDR3 here is CASSSSGDRGANEQFF. DNA for the CDR3: TGCGCCAGCAGCTCATCCGGGGACAGGGGTGCCAATGAGCAGTTCTTC.

J is TRBJ1-5 and V is TRBV27, with TRBD1 identical over 7 bases. This CDR3 has 13 residues. Germline CDR1 and CDR2: MNHEY and SMNVEV (reference sequence). With V trimmed by 6 bases and J by 3 bases, 2 bases remained unmatched. CDR3 region: CASSRGFNQPQHF. In nucleotides, the CDR3 is TGTGCCAGCAGCAGGGGGTTCAATCAGCCCCAGCATTTT.

This clonotype came up many times. The V call is TRBV3-1, the J call TRBJ2-5, with 13 bases that match TRBD2. The CDR3 covers 20 residues. Germline trimming cut 4 bases from V and 2 bases from J; bases unmatched to any gene: 16. Looked up from germline, CDR1 is LGHDT and CDR2 is YNNKEL (reference sequence). The CDR3 loop is CASSRLGAPGLAGKQETQYF. In nucleotides, the CDR3 is TGTGCCAGCAGCCGCCTTGGTGCCCCGGGACTAGCGGGGAAACAAGAGACCCAGTACTTC.

The rearrangement uses TRBV4-1 and TRBJ1-1; 7 positions match TRBD1. Trimming cost V 2 bases and J 6 bases; bases outside gene matches: 9. The CDR3 is 15 residues long. Germline V gene sequence: CDR1 MGHRA, CDR2 YSYEKL. Written as DNA, the CDR3 is TGCGCCAGCAGCCAAAAGACAGGGTCTCCTTCTGAAGCTTTCTTT. Its translation is CASSQKTGSPSEAFF.

This clonotype was seen more than once but under ten times. The chain combines TRBV5-4 with TRBJ1-5, with 8 positions matching TRBD1. The V and J ends lost 4 bases and 6 bases, in that order; junction bases with no gene match: 3. In germline, CDR1 is SGHNT, CDR2 YYREEE (reference sequence). CDR3 length: 13 residues. The CDR3 DNA sequence: TGTGCCAGCAGCCCGGACAGGGCTCAGCCCCAGCATTTT. This sequence encodes CASSPDRAQPQHF.

This clonotype was seen more than once but under ten times. V is TRBV10-3 and J is TRBJ2-2; possibly TRBD2 for D (5 bases). With 7 bases removed from V and 6 bases from J, the gap between germline ends came to 18 bases. There are 15 residues in the CDR3. Germline loops: CDR1 ENHRY, CDR2 SYGVKD. This CDR3 reads CAITPGDLDAGELFF. CDR3 nucleotides: TGTGCCATCACTCCCGGGGATCTCGACGCCGGGGAGCTGTTTTTT.

The chain couples TRBV19 to TRBJ2-7, with TRBD1 identical over 8 bases. This CDR3 has 17 residues. Trimming cost V 4 bases and J 0 bases; bases outside gene matches: 11. Germline CDR1 LNHDA, CDR2 SQIVND (reference sequence). The CDR3 sequence: CASSKKTGAGGSYEQYF. CDR3 nucleotides: TGTGCCAGTAGTAAAAAGACAGGGGCCGGGGGCTCCTACGAGCAGTACTTC.

This clonotype was counted ten times or more. This rearrangement joins TRBV7-2 to TRBJ2-3, with D unclear. CDR3 length: 12 residues. The V and J ends lost 4 bases and 9 bases respectively, with 11 bases between them. The germline V gene has CDR1 SGHTA and CDR2 FQGNSA. The DNA of the CDR3 is TGTGCCAGCAGCTCACTTTTCCACACGCAGTATTTT. It specifies CASSSLFHTQYF.

This chain connects TRBV7-2 to TRBJ1-1; D is unresolved. Per germline, CDR1 SGHTA and CDR2 FQGNSA. V was clipped by 5 bases and J by 1 base, with 8 bases between them. The CDR3 sequence is 13 residues long. DNA for the CDR3: TGTGCCAGCAGCAACCAACAGAACACTGAAGCTTTCTTT. It yields the protein CASSNQQNTEAFF.

A few counts support this clonotype. This chain uses TRBV12-3 or TRBV12-4 with TRBJ2-3, with 15 bases that match TRBD2. V gave up 7 bases and J gave up 3 bases; unmatched junction bases: 11. CDR3 size: 18 residues. The CDR3 sequence is CASIPGLAGGPGTDTQYF. CDR3 nucleotides: TGTGCCAGCATCCCTGGACTAGCGGGGGGGCCTGGAACAGATACGCAGTATTTT.

The V gene is TRBV3-1, the J gene TRBJ1-2; D unresolved. This CDR3 contains 14 residues. V gave up 4 bases and J gave up 4 bases, with 13 bases separating them. In germline, CDR1 is LGHDT, CDR2 YNNKEL (reference sequence). As DNA, the CDR3 is TGTGCCAGCAGCCCGTCCGGAGTGGGCTATGGCTACACCTTC. It encodes CASSPSGVGYGYTF. Together with reference TRBV3-1 and TRBJ1-2, the CDR3 gives the full variable domain: DTAVSQTPKYLVTQMGNDKSIKCEQNLGHDTMYWYKQDSKKFLKIMFSYNNKELIINETVPNRFSPKSPDKAHLNLHINSLELGDSAVYFCASSPSGVGYGYTFGSGTRLTVV.

This chain connects TRBV19 to TRBJ2-2; D not resolved. The CDR3 has 16 amino acids. CDR1 and CDR2 from the germline V gene are LNHDA and SQIVND (reference sequence). V was cut by 3 bases and J by 1 base, with 12 bases left in between. In nucleotides, the CDR3 is TGTGCCAGTAGTATTCTGGGCAGCCTGAACACCGGGGAGCTGTTTTTT. Translating gives CASSILGSLNTGELFF.

The chain joins TRBV4-3 to TRBJ1-2, with D uncertain. The V end was cut by 0 bases, the J end by 5 bases, with 10 bases between. The CDR3 covers 14 residues. In germline, CDR1 is LGHNA, CDR2 YSLEER. The CDR3 is CASSQEADSYGYTF. CDR3 coding DNA: TGCGCCAGCAGCCAAGAGGCAGACTCGTATGGCTACACCTTC.

The gene calls are TRBV2 and TRBJ2-1, with D perhaps assigned TRBD1 or TRBD2 (5 bases each). V shed 6 bases and J shed 10 bases, with 13 bases lying between them. This CDR3 has 12 amino acids. Germline assignment: CDR1 SNHLY and CDR2 FYNNEI. DNA of the CDR3: TGTGCCAGCAGGCTTAGAGGGGTGGAGCAGTTCTTC. Amino acid sequence: CASRLRGVEQFF.

This clonotype was counted a few times. V and J are TRBV6-1 and TRBJ2-7; D not resolved. The germline CDR1 and CDR2 sequences are MNHNS and SASEGT. Deletions cut 7 bases from V and 2 bases from J, with 18 bases between. This CDR3 is 15 amino acids long. DNA of the CDR3: TGTGCCAGCAATAAGATCAGCCAGGTCCCCTACGAGCAGTACTTC. This codes for CASNKISQVPYEQYF.

The J gene is TRBJ1-4, the V gene TRBV12-3 or TRBV12-4; no definite D call. This CDR3 contains 14 residues. Trimming stripped 6 bases from V and 5 bases from J, with 13 bases between. The CDR3 loop reads CASSPQNGNEKLFF. The DNA of the CDR3 is TGTGCCAGCAGCCCTCAGAATGGGAATGAAAAACTGTTTTTT.